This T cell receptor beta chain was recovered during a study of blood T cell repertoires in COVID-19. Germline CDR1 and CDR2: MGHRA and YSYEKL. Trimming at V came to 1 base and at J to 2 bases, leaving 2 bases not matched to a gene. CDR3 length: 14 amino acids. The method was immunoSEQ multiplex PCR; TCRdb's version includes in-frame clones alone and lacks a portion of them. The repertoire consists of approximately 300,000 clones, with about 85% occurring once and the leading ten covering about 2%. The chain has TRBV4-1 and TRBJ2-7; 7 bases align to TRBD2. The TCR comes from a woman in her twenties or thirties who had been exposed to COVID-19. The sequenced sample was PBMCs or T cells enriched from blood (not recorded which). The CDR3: CASSQVREAYEQYF. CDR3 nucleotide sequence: TGCGCCAGCAGCCAAGTCCGGGAGGCCTACGAGCAGTACTTC.